One and the same sample provided the 19 T cell receptor beta chains below, sequenced in a study of CD8 T cells in ankylosing spondylitis. The antigens these receptors bind are not known. General study points: Among TCR beta sequences, a motif of eight or nine highly homologous variants appeared characteristic of ankylosing spondylitis blood.

TCRdb redid the calling of the 5' RACE reads with MiXCR, one entry per CDR3 protein. The top ten hold over 1% of the sample, which has around 480,000 distinct CDR3 sequences, about 15% seen once. What was sequenced was blood, either unsorted or a sorted T cell fraction (not recorded which). The receptors derive from a male donor with ankylosing spondylitis.

This clonotype has only a few counts. V gene TRBV12-3 or TRBV12-4 combines with J gene TRBJ1-2; TRBD1 aligns across 8 bases. V trimming: 5 bases; J trimming: 8 bases; junction bases outside the gene matches: 4. The CDR3 runs 12 residues. The CDR3 loop reads CASSPQGAGYTF. The CDR3 bases are TGTGCCAGCAGTCCGCAGGGGGCCGGCTACACCTTC.

This clonotype was detected ten times or more. The chain combines TRBV3-1 with TRBJ2-2, with D uncertain. The CDR3 is 15 amino acids. In germline, CDR1 is LGHDT, CDR2 YNNKEL (reference sequence). Trimming took off 1 base at V and 3 bases at J, with 9 bases between the two ends. The CDR3 is CASSQGAGHTGELFF. The CDR3 bases are TGTGCCAGCAGCCAAGGGGCAGGCCACACCGGGGAGCTGTTTTTT.

This chain joins TRBV9 and TRBJ1-1; D gene uncertain. Trimming stripped 2 bases from V and 2 bases from J, with 10 bases between. This CDR3 contains 14 residues. Per germline, CDR1 SGDLS and CDR2 YYNGEE. CDR3 nucleotides: TGTGCCAGCAGCGTGTCTCAGCTAAACACTGAAGCTTTCTTT. Its translation is CASSVSQLNTEAFF.

CDR3 in amino acids: CASSSGTAIGRLFF. The DNA for the CDR3 is TGTGCCAGCAGCTCCGGGACTGCCATTGGTAGACTGTTTTTT. The rearrangement joins TRBV7-2 to TRBJ1-4; TRBD1 is a possible D gene (5 bases). Deletions cut 4 bases from V and 13 bases from J, with 19 bases between. CDR3 size: 14 residues. Germline CDR1 reads SGHTA; CDR2 reads FQGNSA.

The rearrangement links TRBV12-3 or TRBV12-4 to TRBJ1-2, with a weak D call TRBD1 (5 bases). V shed 4 bases and J shed 4 bases, with 13 bases lying between them. This CDR3 is 14 amino acids long. The CDR3 spells CASSSQAGSYGYTF. The DNA of the CDR3 is TGTGCCAGCAGTTCACAGGCCGGGAGCTATGGCTACACCTTC.

This sequence joins TRBV10-1 and TRBJ2-2; TRBD1 agrees at 7 bases. The V segment lost 5 bases and the J segment 1 base; nucleotides outside the gene matches: 4. Germline V gene lookup returns CDR1 WNHNN and CDR2 SYGVQD (reference sequence). The CDR3 has 15 amino acids. The CDR3 DNA reads as TGCGCCAGCAGTTTAAACAGGGGGAACACCGGGGAGCTGTTTTTT. Residues: CASSLNRGNTGELFF.

For this clonotype: Given a much more abundant clone one base away, this may be a read error. The chain carries TRBV5-1 and TRBJ1-2; 8 nucleotides agree with TRBD1. The CDR3 has 14 residues. Germline assignment: CDR1 SGHRS and CDR2 YFSETQ. The CDR3 nucleotides read TGCGCCGGCAGCACGCGGACAGGGAGCTATGGCTACACCTTC. Translated: CAGSTRTGSYGYTF.

The chain recombines TRBV11-2 with TRBJ2-1; TRBD2 matches at 8 bases. CDR1 is SGHAT, CDR2 FQNNGV, per germline. The V segment lost 3 bases and the J segment 3 bases; nucleotides outside the gene matches: 1. CDR3 length equals 14 residues. In DNA, the CDR3 is TGTGCCAGCAGCTTTAGCGGGAACTACAATGAGCAGTTCTTC. Translating it yields CASSFSGNYNEQFF.

This clonotype was recorded at least ten times. The chain combines TRBV20-1 with TRBJ2-3, with 11 positions matching TRBD2. CDR1 DFQATT and CDR2 SNEGSKA come from the germline V gene (reference sequence). The CDR3 covers 13 residues. Unmatched junction bases numbered 4, after V lost 5 bases and J lost 6 bases. The CDR3 loop reads CSALTSGVDTQYF. CDR3 bases: TGCAGTGCTTTGACTAGCGGGGTTGATACGCAGTATTTT.

This clonotype was observed a few times. V is TRBV28 and J is TRBJ1-1, with 11 bases identical to TRBD1. CDR1 and CDR2 (germline): MDHEN, SYDVKM. Germline trimming cut 3 bases from V and 4 bases from J; bases unmatched to any gene: 4. This CDR3 contains 15 residues. Written as DNA, the CDR3 is TGTGCCAGCAGTTTTCCCGGGACAGGGGGCACTGAAGCTTTCTTT. Its protein product is CASSFPGTGGTEAFF.

This clonotype was detected only a few times. This sequence joins TRBV27 and TRBJ1-1; maybe TRBD1 (5 bases). V lost 3 bases and J lost 0, with 11 bases in between. This CDR3 has 15 residues. CDR1 is MNHEY and CDR2 is SMNVEV in the germline V gene (reference sequence). The CDR3, as DNA: TGTGCCAGCAGTTTTTCTCCAGGGATGAACACTGAAGCTTTCTTT. It specifies CASSFSPGMNTEAFF.

This chain links TRBV10-3 with TRBJ2-1; D ambiguous. Germline V gene data show CDR1 as ENHRY and CDR2 as SYGVKD. The CDR3 extends over 14 amino acids. V was shortened by 4 bases and J by 2 bases, with 9 bases between the two germline ends. The CDR3 region has the DNA TGTGCCATCAGTGCGGACCCCACCTACAATGAGCAGTTCTTC. Encoded protein: CAISADPTYNEQFF.

This clonotype was seen only a few times. The CDR3 DNA reads as TGTGCCAGCTCAACGACAGGGGGAGAAAGGGAACTGTTTTTT. Translation gives CASSTTGGERELFF. The rearrangement joins TRBV18 to TRBJ1-4; 9 positions agree with TRBD1. CDR1 and CDR2 (germline): KGHSH, LQKENI. This CDR3 region has 14 residues. Trimming took 5 bases from V and 12 from J; bases not matched to a gene: 10.

V gene TRBV9 combines with J gene TRBJ2-1, with 7 bases aligning to TRBD1. This CDR3 spans 15 amino acids. The V gene's germline CDR1 is SGDLS and CDR2 YYNGEE. V lost 3 bases and J lost 2; bases outside the gene matches: 5. The CDR3 protein is CASSATGEPYNEQFF. In nucleotides, the CDR3 is TGTGCCAGCAGCGCAACAGGGGAGCCCTACAATGAGCAGTTCTTC. Together with reference TRBV9 and TRBJ2-1, the CDR3 gives the full variable domain: DSGVTQTPKHLITATGQRVTLRCSPRSGDLSVYWYQQSLDQGLQFLIQYYNGEERAKGNILERFSAQQFPDLHSELNLSSLELGDSALYFCASSATGEPYNEQFFGPGTRLTVL.

This clonotype appeared a few times. This rearrangement joins TRBV3-1 to TRBJ2-3; D is uncertain. Germline-derived CDR1 and CDR2 are LGHDT and YNNKEL (reference sequence). Trimming took off 4 bases at V and 5 bases at J, with 13 bases between the two ends. This CDR3 contains 14 residues. The CDR3 spells CASSPRVERDTQYF. In DNA form, the CDR3 reads TGTGCCAGCAGCCCCCGAGTAGAAAGAGATACGCAGTATTTT.

The genes are TRBV11-2 and TRBJ2-7; D not certain. There are 14 residues in the CDR3. Germline CDR1 SGHAT, CDR2 FQNNGV. V shed 0 bases and J shed 4 bases, with 10 bases lying between them. This CDR3 reads CASSLESPKYEQYF. The CDR3 region has the DNA TGTGCCAGCAGCTTAGAGTCCCCAAAATACGAGCAGTACTTC. Filled out from reference TRBV11-2 and TRBJ2-7, the complete variable domain reads EAGVAQSPRYKIIEKRQSVAFWCNPISGHATLYWYQQILGQGPKLLIQFQNNGVVDDSQLPKDRFSAERLKGVDSTLKIQPAKLEDSAVYLCASSLESPKYEQYFGPGTRLTVT.

The chain uses TRBV20-1 and TRBJ2-7; tentatively, D is TRBD1 or TRBD2 (6 bases each). The length of the CDR3 is 13 residues. The V gene's germline CDR1 is DFQATT and CDR2 SNEGSKA (reference sequence). The V end was cut by 5 bases, the J end by 3 bases, with 14 bases between. The CDR3 DNA follows: TGCAGTGCTCCCCAAGGGGGACTCTACGAGCAGTACTTC. Its protein is CSAPQGGLYEQYF.

The chain uses TRBV28 and TRBJ1-6; 8 positions agree with TRBD1. CDR3 size: 12 residues. V shed 10 bases, J shed 8 bases, and the junction held 4 bases outside the gene matches. Looked up from germline, CDR1 is MDHEN and CDR2 is SYDVKM. Written as DNA, the CDR3 is TGTGCCACCGACAGGGGTCATTCACCCCTCCACTTT. This codes for CATDRGHSPLHF.

This clonotype occurred a few times. The rearrangement joins TRBV18 to TRBJ2-1, with 9 bases fitting TRBD1. CDR3 length equals 17 residues. CDR1 KGHSH and CDR2 LQKENI come from the germline V gene. V shed 6 bases and J 0 bases; nucleotides not matched to a gene: 9. CDR3 in amino acids: CASSPGTGLISYNEQFF. CDR3 nucleotides: TGTGCCAGCTCGCCTGGGACAGGGCTTATCTCCTACAATGAGCAGTTCTTC. The whole variable domain, remainder taken from reference TRBV18 and TRBJ2-1, is NAGVMQNPRHLVRRRGQEARLRCSPMKGHSHVYWYRQLPEEGLKFMVYLQKENIIDESGMPKERFSAEFPKEGPSILRIQQVVRGDSAAYFCASSPGTGLISYNEQFFGPGTRLTVL.